This TCR beta chain came from a study of T cell clonality in common variable immunodeficiency. Findings and caveats of the study: What drives increased CVID clonality needs T cell subpopulation sequencing. Links between repertoire features and CVID complications were heterogeneity-limited.

Control and CVID samples contributed equal amounts of genomic DNA. Produced via immunoSEQ multiplex PCR; TCRdb's table is partial and in-frame only. This repertoire holds about 35,000 clones, and none appear only once. In this sample, this clone turned up many times. As yet, its antigen is unknown. Sequenced input: peripheral blood mononuclear cells. The receptor was derived from a person aged 18 to 75 in good health.

This CDR3 is CASSLSRINYGYTF. The covered CDR3 bases are TGTGCCAGCAGCTTATCCAGGATCAACTATGGC. The rearrangement links TRBV7-9 to TRBJ1-2; no clear D gene. With the read ending 3 residues before the CDR3 end, the germline J gene is used to fill in that end. The germline CDR1 and CDR2 sequences are SEHNR and FQNEAQ (reference sequence). The CDR3 runs 14 residues. Trimming shortened V by 2 bases and J by 2 bases, and 9 bases separated the two germline ends.